This T cell receptor (beta chain) was recorded in a study of cytomegalovirus exposure and HLA in healthy donors. Overall study results and limits: The study labeled about 160 TCR beta chains cytomegalovirus-associated. What a later analysis reportedly showed was that an Asian-associated ancestry cluster had fewer N-insertions than the roughly 700-donor mean. In an earlier analysis, in 540 or so donors, most V segments appeared productive either ~90% or ~30% of the time. The classifier reportedly diagnosed cytomegalovirus status with high specificity and sensitivity.

Turning to this clone: Its cognate antigen is unknown.

Germline V gives CDR1 LNHDA, CDR2 SQIVND (reference sequence). V was cut by 10 bases and J by 2 bases, with 11 bases left in between. This CDR3 is built from 12 residues. The primer mix had 60 Vbeta and 13 Jbeta primers. The data were produced by immunoSEQ multiplex PCR, yet TCRdb's version contains in-frame clones alone and is incomplete. This sample has 100,000 to 150,000 clones, with 81% found just once. The specimen was PBMCs. J is TRBJ1-1 and V is TRBV19; D possibly corresponds to TRBD1 (5 bases). The clonotype was recovered from a man younger than 35 in good health and CMV-seronegative. Here the CDR3 DNA reads TGTGCCACCTACAGGCGAAACACTGAAGCTTTCTTT. Protein: CATYRRNTEAFF.